This is a list of T cell receptor beta chains from one sample in a study of Graves' ophthalmopathy and Graves' hyperthyroidism. TCRdb ran MiXCR on the multiplex PCR reads and lists one entry per CDR3 protein. The profile shows 650,000 to 800,000 distinct CDR3 sequences, over 40% of them singletons. What was sequenced was peripheral blood. These receptors were taken from an adult man with Graves' ophthalmopathy. Each CDR3 is given with its conserved first and last residue. Fields, in order: CDR3 length, clone size, V gene, D gene, J gene, CDR3 protein, CDR3 DNA. D genes are given only for firm matches. Size tells how often a clone was seen (once, few, many) or the class of an expanded clone, and some rows leave it out.

14,NA,TRBV11-2,TRBD1,TRBJ1-2,CASSPGQGANGYTF,TGTGCCAGCAGTCCGGGACAGGGGGCGAATGGCTACACCTTC
18,NA,TRBV15,NA,TRBJ1-5,CATGRPQGGRGNNQPQHF,TGTGCCACCGGCAGACCCCAGGGAGGCCGAGGGAATAATCAGCCCCAGCATTTT
16,few,TRBV7-8,TRBD2,TRBJ2-7,CASSQSPGGGSYEQYF,TGTGCCAGCAGCCAAAGCCCGGGAGGGGGTTCCTACGAGCAGTACTTC
10,once,TRBV29-1,NA,TRBJ2-2,CSVASGELFF,TGCAGCGTTGCCAGCGGGGAGCTGTTTTTT
18,NA,TRBV12-5,TRBD1,TRBJ1-1,CASGFTVEDRDENTEAFF,TGTGCTAGTGGTTTCACTGTTGAGGACAGGGATGAAAACACTGAAGCTTTCTTT
16,NA,TRBV10-3,TRBD1,TRBJ2-5,CAISDRGQWAGETQYF,TGTGCCATCAGTGACAGGGGGCAGTGGGCCGGTGAGACCCAGTACTTC
16,NA,TRBV25-1,NA,TRBJ2-3,CASSAIGPSGTDTQYF,TGTGCCAGCAGTGCGATCGGGCCTAGTGGCACAGATACGCAGTATTTT
14,many,TRBV10-3,NA,TRBJ1-4,CAISEDATNEKLFF,TGTGCCATCAGTGAGGACGCAACTAATGAAAAACTGTTTTTT
15,NA,TRBV16,TRBD2,TRBJ2-7,CASSQSGLANYEQYF,TGTGCCAGCAGCCAATCGGGACTAGCGAACTACGAGCAGTACTTC
17,NA,TRBV5-6,TRBD2,TRBJ2-5,CASSLWREDVTGETQYF,TGTGCCAGCAGCTTGTGGCGGGAGGACGTCACCGGGGAGACCCAGTACTTC
18,NA,TRBV2,TRBD1,TRBJ2-5,CASSQDPWTGEYQETQYF,TGTGCCAGCAGCCAAGACCCTTGGACAGGCGAGTACCAAGAGACCCAGTACTTC
15,NA,TRBV20-1,NA,TRBJ1-4,CSARIDGGAGEKLFF,TGCAGTGCTAGAATAGACGGGGGGGCGGGTGAAAAACTGTTTTTT
14,many,TRBV29-1,TRBD2,TRBJ2-5,CSADGGRAGGSQYF,TGCAGCGCCGACGGGGGGCGGGCGGGAGGAAGCCAGTACTTC
16,many,TRBV9,NA,TRBJ1-6,CASSVAEGRADSPLHF,TGTGCCAGCAGCGTAGCGGAGGGCAGGGCGGATTCACCCCTCCACTTT
13,NA,TRBV2,NA,TRBJ2-5,CASRDSGSKTQYF,TGTGCCAGCAGAGATAGCGGCAGTAAGACCCAGTACTTC
13,many,TRBV24-1,NA,TRBJ1-2,CATSDRGNYGYTF,TGTGCCACCAGTGATAGGGGAAACTATGGCTACACCTTC
14,NA,TRBV2,NA,TRBJ1-5,CASRTMGSSQPQHF,TGTGCCAGCAGAACTATGGGGAGCAGTCAGCCCCAGCATTTT
16,many,TRBV7-2,NA,TRBJ2-6,CASSLEGGSGANVLTF,TGTGCCAGCAGCTTAGAAGGTGGATCTGGGGCCAACGTCCTGACTTTC
17,NA,TRBV11-2,TRBD1,TRBJ2-6,CASSVTGEASGANVLTF,TGTGCCAGCAGCGTGACAGGGGAGGCCTCTGGGGCCAACGTCCTGACTTTC
17,NA,TRBV7-8,TRBD1,TRBJ2-2,CASSPPGTGLNTGELFF,TGTGCCAGCAGCCCTCCGGGGACAGGGCTGAACACCGGGGAGCTGTTTTTT
13,few,TRBV30,NA,TRBJ2-5,CACQTVLEETQYF,TGTGCCTGCCAGACAGTTTTAGAAGAGACCCAGTACTTC
16,NA,TRBV7-2,TRBD2,TRBJ2-5,CASSLQSGGVPEAQYF,TGTGCCAGCAGCTTACAAAGCGGGGGAGTTCCGGAGGCCCAGTACTTC
15,NA,TRBV10-3,NA,TRBJ1-1,CAITGTVGPGTEAFF,TGTGCCATCACGGGGACGGTTGGACCTGGTACTGAAGCTTTCTTT
15,few,TRBV16,TRBD1,TRBJ1-1,CASSSRTGANTEAFF,TGTGCCAGCAGCTCGAGGACAGGGGCGAACACTGAAGCTTTCTTT
16,many,TRBV9,NA,TRBJ2-2,CASSVDAGLNTGELFF,TGTGCCAGCAGCGTAGATGCGGGCCTGAACACCGGGGAGCTGTTTTTT
15,NA,TRBV10-3,TRBD1,TRBJ2-5,CAISNPDRGVKTQYF,TGTGCCATCAGCAACCCGGACAGGGGTGTCAAGACCCAGTACTTC
13,many,TRBV29-1,NA,TRBJ1-1,CSVGVLRNTEAFF,TGCAGCGTTGGGGTCCTTAGGAACACTGAAGCTTTCTTT
16,NA,TRBV7-2,TRBD1,TRBJ1-1,CASSLGDRGQRPEAFF,TGTGCCAGCAGCTTAGGGGACAGGGGGCAGCGTCCTGAAGCTTTCTTT
12,NA,TRBV2,TRBD1,TRBJ1-2,CASRDRTGGYTF,TGTGCCAGCAGAGATAGGACAGGGGGCTACACCTTC
12,few,TRBV12-5,NA,TRBJ2-5,CASGLVGETQYF,TGTGCTAGTGGTTTGGTAGGGGAGACCCAGTACTTC
16,NA,TRBV6-5,NA,TRBJ1-3,CASSYSGQSSGNTIYF,TGTGCCAGCAGTTACTCGGGGCAGAGCTCTGGAAACACCATATATTTT
14,many,TRBV7-9,NA,TRBJ2-2,CASSVGPNTGELFF,TGTGCCAGCAGCGTCGGCCCGAACACCGGGGAGCTGTTTTTT